Below, 22 T cell receptor beta chains from the same sample are listed, as sequenced in a study of CD8 T cells in ankylosing spondylitis. One entry per CDR3 protein, called by TCRdb with MiXCR from the 5' RACE reads. Altogether about 160,000 distinct CDR3 sequences are present, roughly 44% being singletons, with the ten largest covering roughly 15%. The sequenced material came from synovial fluid, either unsorted or a sorted T cell fraction (not recorded which). The receptors shown here come from a male donor with ankylosing spondylitis.

The chain links TRBV4-2 to TRBJ2-1; 13 bases fit TRBD2. CDR1 and CDR2 (germline): LGHNA, YNFKEQ. CDR3 length: 17 amino acids. V lost 1 base to trimming and J lost 7 bases; unmatched junction nucleotides: 7. In nucleotides, the CDR3 is TGTGCCAGCAGCCAAGCACTAGCGGGAGGGTTTAGTAATGAGCAGTTCTTC. Translating gives CASSQALAGGFSNEQFF.

The gene calls are TRBV7-8 and TRBJ1-5; D might be TRBD1 (6 bases). With 5 bases removed from V and 3 bases from J, the gap between germline ends came to 17 bases. Looked up from germline, CDR1 is SGHVS and CDR2 is FQNEAQ. The CDR3 is 16 residues long. In DNA form, the CDR3 reads TGTGCCAGCAGCCACGGGACACTTCTTTCCAATCAGCCCCAGCATTTT. It translates to CASSHGTLLSNQPQHF.

This clonotype ranks as medium-sized. V is TRBV29-1 and J is TRBJ2-3; D is ambiguous. This CDR3 has 12 amino acids. Germline V gene lookup returns CDR1 SQVTM and CDR2 ANQGSEA. Trimming pared 4 bases from V and 2 bases from J, leaving 7 bases between. The DNA of the CDR3 is TGCAGCGTTGGGACGTTCACAGATACGCAGTATTTT. Its translation: CSVGTFTDTQYF.

The chain employs TRBV11-2 and TRBJ1-1; tentatively, D is TRBD1 (6 bases). Germline V gene lookup returns CDR1 SGHAT and CDR2 FQNNGV. This CDR3 is 15 amino acids long. The ends were cut back, 5 bases at V and 1 base at J, with 14 bases in the middle. CDR3 nucleotides: TGTGCCAGCAGCGGACCGACAGGCCGGAACACTGAAGCTTTCTTT. Amino acid sequence: CASSGPTGRNTEAFF.

In this sample, this clonotype turned up a few times. The V call is TRBV27, the J call TRBJ2-7; tentative D call: TRBD1 (6 bases). CDR3 size: 15 residues. V was cut by 1 base and J by 1 base, with 11 bases left in between. Germline V gene lookup returns CDR1 MNHEY and CDR2 SMNVEV (reference sequence). The CDR3 DNA sequence: TGTGCCAGCAGTTTATTTCGGACAGAGTCCTACGAGCAGTACTTC. Translation: CASSLFRTESYEQYF.

V is TRBV11-2 and J is TRBJ1-1, with TRBD1 matching 7 bases. Germline values: CDR1 SGHAT, CDR2 FQNNGV. The CDR3 runs 16 residues. V was clipped by 4 bases and J by 3 bases; unmatched bases: 11. CDR3 nucleotide sequence: TGTGCCAGCAGCTCCGACAGGTCCAGGGGGTACACTGAAGCTTTCTTT. Translating it yields CASSSDRSRGYTEAFF. Variable domain in full (rest from reference TRBV11-2 and TRBJ1-1): EAGVAQSPRYKIIEKRQSVAFWCNPISGHATLYWYQQILGQGPKLLIQFQNNGVVDDSQLPKDRFSAERLKGVDSTLKIQPAKLEDSAVYLCASSSDRSRGYTEAFFGQGTRLTVV.

This clonotype came up a few times. The chain recombines TRBV4-2 with TRBJ1-5; D not certain. The V end lost 4 bases, the J end lost 7 bases, and 11 bases lay between the germline ends. Per the germline V gene, CDR1 is LGHNA and CDR2 is YNFKEQ. This CDR3 has 13 amino acids. In DNA, the CDR3 is TGTGCCAGCAGCCTCCCCAATAGACAGCCCCAGCATTTT. Translated: CASSLPNRQPQHF.

This clonotype occurred a few times. CDR3 DNA sequence: TGCGCCAGCAGCTTGGATGGGGGGGTTGAAGCTTTCTTT. Protein product: CASSLDGGVEAFF. The V gene is TRBV5-1, the J gene TRBJ1-1; possibly TRBD1 for D (5 bases). CDR1 and CDR2 from the germline V gene are SGHRS and YFSETQ. The CDR3 length is 13 residues. V lost 0 bases and J 7 bases, leaving 10 bases between the germline ends.

The chain has TRBV18 and TRBJ2-1; TRBD2 matches 11 bases. CDR3 length: 15 residues. J gave up 10 bases and V 0 bases, and 5 bases lay outside the gene matches. Germline V gene sequence: CDR1 KGHSH, CDR2 LQKENI. CDR3 residues: CASSPPASGGYEQFF. In DNA, the CDR3 is TGTGCCAGCTCACCACCGGCTAGCGGGGGGTACGAGCAGTTCTTC.

This clonotype was detected many times. The CDR3 protein is CASSFRFDFLSTDTQYF. The CDR3 DNA follows: TGTGCCAGCAGCTTCCGCTTCGACTTCCTTAGCACAGATACGCAGTATTTT. The rearrangement links TRBV11-3 to TRBJ2-3; D is ambiguous. V was shortened by 3 bases and J by 0 bases, with 16 bases between the two germline ends. Germline CDR1 SGHNT, CDR2 YENEEA. The CDR3 contains 17 residues. Based on the CDR3 plus reference TRBV11-3 and TRBJ2-3, the full variable domain is EAGVVQSPRYKIIEKKQPVAFWCNPISGHNTLYWYLQNLGQGPELLIRYENEEAVDDSQLPKDRFSAERLKGVDSTLKIQPAELGDSAVYLCASSFRFDFLSTDTQYFGPGTRLTVL.

The genes are TRBV10-3 and TRBJ1-2; D ambiguous. Trimming took off 6 bases at V and 6 bases at J, with 14 bases between the two ends. The CDR3 loop spans 13 amino acids. Per the germline V gene, CDR1 is ENHRY and CDR2 is SYGVKD. The CDR3: CAIRAIKTNGYTF. In nucleotides, the CDR3 is TGTGCCATCAGGGCAATAAAGACTAATGGCTACACCTTC.

This clonotype was seen a handful of times. The CDR3 DNA reads as TGCGCCAGCAGCCTCCGGGACAGGGGCTCCTACGAGCAGTACTTC. Encoded protein: CASSLRDRGSYEQYF. The chain combines TRBV5-1 with TRBJ2-7, with TRBD1 identical over 10 bases. Germline V CDR1 and CDR2: SGHRS, YFSETQ. The CDR3 covers 15 residues. After removal of 4 bases from V and 0 bases from J, the junction contained 4 bases not matched to a gene.

The V gene is TRBV7-9, the J gene TRBJ2-5, with 8 bases lining up with TRBD1. Germline V gene lookup returns CDR1 SEHNR and CDR2 FQNEAQ (reference sequence). The CDR3 length is 14 residues. V was pared by 8 bases and J by 3 bases, with 8 bases of the junction left unmatched. For the CDR3, the DNA is TGTGCCAGCCCCCGAGCGACAGGGGAAGAGACCCAGTACTTC. Its translation: CASPRATGEETQYF.

V usage is TRBV6-2 or TRBV6-3 and J usage is TRBJ2-2; D uncertain. The CDR3 loop spans 15 amino acids. The V end lost 0 bases, the J end lost 7 bases, and 12 bases lay between the germline ends. Germline CDR1 MNHEY, CDR2 SVGEGT. For the CDR3, the DNA is TGTGCCAGCAGTTACTCGAGTGACGGCGGCGGGGAGCTGTTTTTT. It is translated as CASSYSSDGGGELFF.

This clonotype was found a few times. An end of the junction differs from the germline gene, which may be a read error. The chain joins TRBV7-7 to TRBJ2-5; no definite D call. CDR3 length: 14 amino acids. Germline lookup yields CDR1 SSHAT and CDR2 FNYEAQ (reference sequence). CDR3 residues: CASSLEGNEETQYF. CDR3 nucleotide sequence: TGTGCTAGCAGCTTAGAAGGAAACGAAGAGACCCAGTACTTC.

There are a few counts of this clonotype. CDR3 nucleotide sequence: TGCGCCAGCAGCCAAGATCCGGCTAGCGGCTCCTACAATGAGCAGTTCTTC. This translates into CASSQDPASGSYNEQFF. This chain joins TRBV4-1 and TRBJ2-1, with 7 bases fitting TRBD2. Looked up from germline, CDR1 is MGHRA and CDR2 is YSYEKL. With V trimmed by 0 bases and J by 0 bases, 5 bases remained unmatched. This CDR3 contains 17 residues.

V and J are TRBV28 and TRBJ2-3; D is unclear. The germline V gene has CDR1 MDHEN and CDR2 SYDVKM. Trimming took 5 bases from V and 2 from J, leaving 20 bases between them. The CDR3 runs to 17 residues. Here the CDR3 reads CASSSYRLPTDTDTQYF. The CDR3 coding sequence is TGTGCCAGCAGTAGCTACCGCCTACCAACCGACACAGATACGCAGTATTTT.

This clonotype was seen repeatedly, ten times or more. The V call is TRBV13, the J call TRBJ2-7; a weak D match, TRBD2 (5 bases). The CDR3 spans 17 residues. Trimming removed 5 bases from V and 0 bases from J, with 20 bases in between. Germline loops: CDR1 PRHDT, CDR2 FYEKMQ (reference sequence). The chain's CDR3 is CASSANAGPTTSYEQYF. The CDR3 coding sequence is TGTGCCAGCAGCGCAAACGCTGGACCGACTACCTCCTACGAGCAGTACTTC.

In its sample, this clonotype was seen once. This chain links TRBV12-3 or TRBV12-4 with TRBJ2-1, with 13 positions matching TRBD2. V lost 5 bases and J lost 7; bases outside the gene matches: 5. The CDR3 length is 15 residues. The CDR3 loop reads CASSLTSGGANEQFF. In DNA, the CDR3 is TGTGCCAGCAGTCTCACTAGCGGGGGGGCAAATGAGCAGTTCTTC.

The chain uses TRBV4-1 and TRBJ2-5, with TRBD2 identical over 7 bases. Trimming took 1 base from V and 1 from J; bases not matched to a gene: 6. Germline V gene lookup returns CDR1 MGHRA and CDR2 YSYEKL. CDR3 size: 16 residues. CDR3 in DNA: TGCGCCAGCAGCCAAGTACCCCCGGGGGGCCAAGAGACCCAGTACTTC. Protein product: CASSQVPPGGQETQYF.

For this clonotype: The junction and the germline gene differ at one end; a read error may be behind it. The chain is built from TRBV20-1 and TRBJ2-5; TRBD2 matches at 8 bases. Germline assignment: CDR1 DFQATT and CDR2 SNEGSKA (reference sequence). The CDR3 covers 14 residues. In DNA, the CDR3 is TGCAGTTCTAGGGCCGGGGGGGCGGAAGAGACCCAGTACTTC. This translates into CSSRAGGAEETQYF.

The sample holds many counts of this clonotype. This sequence joins TRBV7-9 and TRBJ2-7; no definite D call. CDR1 is SEHNR, CDR2 FQNEAQ, per germline (reference sequence). V was trimmed by 5 bases and J by 4 bases, leaving 9 bases between them. The CDR3 length is 12 residues. The CDR3 reads CASSLGTYEQYF. The CDR3 DNA follows: TGTGCCAGCAGCCTCGGCACATACGAGCAGTACTTC.